This T cell receptor beta chain came from a study of Ad26.COV2.S vaccination and SARS-CoV-2 variants. Study background: The study gave Ad26.COV2.S intramuscularly, once or twice 56 days apart.

Worth noting for this clone: Its target is unknown. In the same sample, other DNA sequences code for this CDR3.

CDR3 length equals 13 residues. Trimming cost V 2 bases and J 4 bases, with 6 bases left between them. The sample's treatment: about 20 received Ad26.COV2.S at low or high dose, single or two shots; a few received placebo; per-sample allocation not given. Repertoires come from day 63 after the first vaccine or placebo injection. Boston provided a donor who was an adult aged 18-55 years. Repertoires were generated with immunoSEQ multiplex PCR, while TCRdb's copy carries only in-frame clones and drops some. The repertoire holds about 680,000 clones, roughly 90% seen once, with approximately 1.5% in the top ten. The study's findings and limits: Total responses of T cells may have been underestimated by the analyses of TCR breadth and depth. Whether participants received vaccine or placebo, their non-spike TCR breadth was similar.

The clonotype originates from a person aged 18-60 years who received the Ad26.COV2.S COVID-19 vaccine or a placebo. The V call is TRBV12-3 or TRBV12-4, the J call TRBJ1-5; D remains ambiguous. Source: peripheral blood, taken in a trial of Ad26.COV2.S vaccine versus placebo. The CDR3 nucleotides are TGTGCCAGCAGTTTACAGGTGAATCAGCCCCAGCATTTT. Translated, it gives CASSLQVNQPQHF.